This T cell receptor (beta chain) was observed in a study of CD8 T cells in ankylosing spondylitis. Worth noting for this clonotype: The antigen remains undetermined.

Via MiXCR, TCRdb re-called the 5' RACE reads, giving one row per CDR3 protein. This sample has 700,000 to 850,000 distinct CDR3 sequences; around 11% occur once, and the top ten carry approximately 0.46%. CDR3 length equals 16 residues. V lost 4 bases to trimming and J lost 2 bases; unmatched junction nucleotides: 12. Germline V gene data show CDR1 as SGHRS and CDR2 as YFSETQ. Study-wide results and caveats: Seemingly characteristic of ankylosing spondylitis blood was a TCR beta motif consisting of roughly 8 highly homologous variants. Some of these motif variants have turned up before, in reports on reactive arthritis synovial fluid and blood.

This receptor was taken from a male donor with ankylosing spondylitis. Sequencing was carried out using blood, either unsorted or a sorted T cell fraction (not recorded which). The genes are TRBV5-1 and TRBJ2-7, with 7 bases lining up with TRBD1. The CDR3 nucleotides read TGCGCCAGCAGCCCCGGGACAGCCCCGTGGGCCTACGAGCAGTACTTC. Protein: CASSPGTAPWAYEQYF.